This passage covers 25 T cell receptor beta chains from one sample sequenced in a study of T cell responses to AZD1222 COVID-19 vaccine. Generated by immunoSEQ multiplex PCR, the TCRdb table keeps only in-frame clones and is missing some. The sample includes fewer than 150,000 clones, about 93% of them seen just once. Source: peripheral blood, taken on day 0 of AZD1222 vaccination. These TCRs come from an adult in good health.

This chain links TRBV7-2 with TRBJ2-7, with 9 bases that match TRBD1. CDR1 is SGHTA, CDR2 FQGNSA, per germline. This CDR3 comprises 14 residues. V trimming: 5 bases; J trimming: 2 bases; junction bases outside the gene matches: 4. This CDR3 reads CASSGRQGAYEQYF. The CDR3 bases are TGTGCCAGCAGCGGCAGACAGGGGGCCTACGAGCAGTACTTC.

This clone was detected only a few times. V is TRBV12-3 or TRBV12-4 and J is TRBJ1-2, with D perhaps matching TRBD1 (6 bases). The CDR3 runs to 12 residues. V gave up 6 bases and J gave up 6 bases, with 11 bases separating them. The CDR3 DNA sequence: TGTGCCAGCAGCTTCCAGGGGCATGGCTACACCTTC. It translates to CASSFQGHGYTF.

This clone was recorded once. This sequence joins TRBV5-1 and TRBJ2-7, with D unclear. This CDR3 spans 11 amino acids. The germline V and J ends were trimmed by 4 bases and 4 bases, with 6 bases remaining between them. Germline assignment: CDR1 SGHRS and CDR2 YFSETQ. CDR3 in DNA: TGCGCCAGCAGCCAGAGATACGAGCAGTACTTC. It specifies CASSQRYEQYF.

The chain has TRBV11-2 and TRBJ1-6; the D gene is possibly TRBD1 (5 bases). The CDR3 totals 16 residues. Germline V lookup: CDR1 SGHAT, CDR2 FQNNGV. Trimming removed 5 bases from V and 8 bases from J, with 19 bases in between. The CDR3 region has the DNA TGTGCCAGCAGCCTCGGGGTCAGGAGGGGTGATTCACCCCTCCACTTT. Amino acid sequence: CASSLGVRRGDSPLHF.

This chain uses TRBV5-1 with TRBJ2-5, with D tentatively TRBD2 (5 bases). There are 14 residues in the CDR3. CDR1 is SGHRS, CDR2 YFSETQ, per germline. Trimming took off 0 bases at V and 0 bases at J, with 6 bases between the two ends. The CDR3 DNA sequence: TGCGCCAGCAGCTTGGGAGGGTACCAAGAGACCCAGTACTTC. This gives the protein CASSLGGYQETQYF.

The V gene is TRBV10-3, the J gene TRBJ1-1; D might be TRBD1 (6 bases). Germline V gives CDR1 ENHRY, CDR2 SYGVKD. Trimming cost V 6 bases and J 5 bases, with 16 bases left between them. The CDR3 covers 14 residues. The CDR3 sequence: CAISAQGSGTEAFF. As DNA, the CDR3 is TGTGCCATCAGCGCACAGGGTAGTGGGACTGAAGCTTTCTTT.

This chain links TRBV6-5 with TRBJ2-7, with a weak D call TRBD2 (6 bases). From germline, CDR1 is MNHEY and CDR2 SVGAGI. Trimming took 6 bases from V and 7 from J, leaving 10 bases between them. This CDR3 is built from 11 residues. The CDR3 nucleotides read TGTGCCAGCAGCCTCGGGACTGAGCAGTACTTC. Translating gives CASSLGTEQYF.

The chain has TRBV28 and TRBJ1-2; 7 bases align to TRBD1. The germline gives CDR1 MDHEN, CDR2 SYDVKM. This CDR3 contains 13 residues. V shed 7 bases, J shed 4 bases, and the junction held 6 bases outside the gene matches. CDR3 protein: CASTLQGLYGYTF. The CDR3 bases are TGTGCCAGCACCTTACAGGGGCTCTATGGCTACACCTTC.

The chain recombines TRBV9 with TRBJ2-7; D not certain. V was pared by 0 bases and J by 5 bases, with 3 bases between. Per the germline V gene, CDR1 is SGDLS and CDR2 is YYNGEE. CDR3 length: 11 amino acids. The CDR3, as DNA: TGTGCCAGCAGCGTAGGTAACGAGCAGTACTTC. Its protein is CASSVGNEQYF.

V gene TRBV7-2 combines with J gene TRBJ2-1, with 14 nucleotides matching TRBD2. The V gene's germline CDR1 is SGHTA and CDR2 FQGNSA. Unmatched junction bases numbered 4, after V lost 4 bases and J lost 8 bases. The CDR3 contains 15 residues. In DNA, the CDR3 is TGTGCCAGCAGCTCGGGACTAGCGGGAGTCGATGAGCAGTTCTTC. Its protein product is CASSSGLAGVDEQFF. The complete variable domain, with remaining parts taken from reference TRBV7-2 and TRBJ2-1, reads GAGVSQSPSNKVTEKGKDVELRCDPISGHTALYWYRQSLGQGLEFLIYFQGNSAPDKSGLPSDRFSAERTGGSVSTLTIQRTQQEDSAVYLCASSSGLAGVDEQFFGPGTRLTVL.

The CDR3 is CASSLQVYGYTF. DNA of the CDR3: TGTGCCAGCAGCCTACAAGTCTATGGCTACACCTTC. This sequence joins TRBV6-2 or TRBV6-3 and TRBJ1-2; D is undetermined. CDR3 size: 12 residues. The germline CDR1 and CDR2 sequences are MNHEY and SVGEGT. V gave up 6 bases and J gave up 4 bases, with 9 bases separating them.

The chain recombines TRBV19 with TRBJ2-7; either TRBD1 or TRBD2 may supply D (5 bases each). The CDR3 sequence is 13 residues long. Trimming shortened V by 10 bases and J by 1 base, and 14 bases separated the two germline ends. Germline V gives CDR1 LNHDA, CDR2 SQIVND (reference sequence). For the CDR3, the DNA is TGTGCCACCGGGAAGAGGGGTTCCTACGAGCAGTACTTC. Its protein product is CATGKRGSYEQYF.

This clone has only one observation. This chain connects TRBV27 to TRBJ2-7, with TRBD2 matching 7 bases. This CDR3 contains 13 residues. J was trimmed by 6 bases and V by 3 bases; bases with no gene match: 5. In germline, CDR1 is MNHEY, CDR2 SMNVEV (reference sequence). CDR3: CASSLTSSGEQYF. The CDR3 coding sequence is TGTGCCAGCAGTTTGACTAGCTCTGGCGAGCAGTACTTC.

The chain recombines TRBV6-1 with TRBJ2-7; TRBD1 or TRBD2 may be the D gene (5 bases each). CDR3 length: 17 amino acids. Deletions cut 1 base from V and 0 bases from J, with 16 bases between. The germline V gene has CDR1 MNHNS and CDR2 SASEGT. This CDR3 is CASSEGGSWRNSYEQYF. The DNA for the CDR3 is TGTGCCAGCAGTGAAGGGGGGTCTTGGCGAAACTCCTACGAGCAGTACTTC.

The V call is TRBV5-6, the J call TRBJ1-1, with 7 bases fitting TRBD1. Germline CDR1 SGHDT, CDR2 YYEEEE. The ends lost 0 bases at V and 4 bases at J; junction bases unmatched: 6. This CDR3 has 15 residues. The CDR3, as DNA: TGTGCCAGCAGCTTGGGTGCAGGGGGAGGCACTGAAGCTTTCTTT. Encoded protein: CASSLGAGGGTEAFF.

This chain connects TRBV7-6 to TRBJ2-5; 11 bases map to TRBD2. The CDR3 consists of 15 residues. CDR1 is SGHVS, CDR2 FNYEAQ, per germline. The V and J ends lost 6 bases and 12 bases, in that order; junction bases with no gene match: 15. The CDR3 loop is CASSIQTSGAPPEYF. For the CDR3, the DNA is TGTGCCAGCAGTATCCAGACTAGCGGGGCCCCCCCGGAGTACTTC.

This clone has more than one count but fewer than ten. V gene TRBV11-2 combines with J gene TRBJ2-2; TRBD2 is a possible D gene (6 bases). The V gene lost 5 bases and the J gene lost 6 bases, with 13 bases spanning the gap. The germline V gene encodes CDR1 SGHAT and CDR2 FQNNGV. This CDR3 region has 14 residues. Here the CDR3 DNA reads TGTGCCAGCAGCCTCACCGGGGGAGCCGGGGAGCTGTTTTTT. It is translated as CASSLTGGAGELFF.

The chain recombines TRBV15 with TRBJ2-2; TRBD1 or TRBD2 may be the D gene (5 bases each). Trimming took 1 base from V and 7 from J, leaving 16 bases between them. This CDR3 has 16 residues. Looked up from germline, CDR1 is LNHNV and CDR2 is YYDKDF (reference sequence). CDR3 loop: CATSRARDPGDGELFF. The CDR3 DNA reads TGTGCCACCAGCAGAGCACGGGACCCCGGGGACGGGGAGCTGTTTTTT.

This chain links TRBV6-1 with TRBJ1-2, with no clear D. The CDR3 is 14 amino acids. Germline loops: CDR1 MNHNS, CDR2 SASEGT. Trimming took off 3 bases at V and 4 bases at J, with 12 bases between the two ends. The CDR3 DNA is TGTGCCAGCAGTGAGCCCGGTCAGACCTATGGCTACACCTTC. It encodes CASSEPGQTYGYTF.

V is TRBV6-5 and J is TRBJ2-2; the match to TRBD2 covers 14 bases. This CDR3 comprises 15 residues. The germline V gene encodes CDR1 MNHEY and CDR2 SVGAGI. The V gene end was trimmed by 6 bases and the J gene end by 7 bases; junction bases not matched to a gene: 4. CDR3 sequence reads: CASRGLAGVFGELFF. The CDR3 region has the DNA TGTGCCAGCAGGGGACTAGCGGGAGTTTTCGGGGAGCTGTTTTTT.

The chain carries TRBV21-1 and TRBJ1-2. TRBV21-1 is labeled a pseudogene. The CDR3 has 16 amino acids. CDR3 DNA sequence: TGTGCCAGCAGCAAAGACGAGGGCCTTAATAACTATGGCTACACCTTC. Amino acids: CASSKDEGLNNYGYTF.

In its sample, this clone was seen once. The rearrangement joins TRBV4-2 to TRBJ1-1; D not resolved. V lost 6 bases and J lost 1, with 15 bases in between. The CDR3 has 15 amino acids. Germline CDR1 LGHNA, CDR2 YNFKEQ. CDR3 sequence (DNA): TGTGCCAGCAGTCAGCTCAGAGGAGGGAACACTGAAGCTTTCTTT. Its translation: CASSQLRGGNTEAFF.

The chain employs TRBV4-1 and TRBJ1-3; 7 nucleotides line up with TRBD1. V shed 1 base, J shed 0 bases, and the junction held 9 bases outside the gene matches. Germline assignment: CDR1 MGHRA and CDR2 YSYEKL. The CDR3 consists of 18 residues. The CDR3 sequence: CASSQVGGGAFSGNTIYF. As DNA, the CDR3 is TGCGCCAGCAGCCAAGTAGGGGGCGGTGCCTTCTCTGGAAACACCATATATTTT.

CDR3 DNA sequence: TGTGCCATCACGGGACAGGGCCCTGGGACTGAAGCTTTCTTT. Encoded protein: CAITGQGPGTEAFF. This chain joins TRBV10-3 and TRBJ1-1; 9 nucleotides agree with TRBD1. V was clipped by 7 bases and J by 5 bases; unmatched bases: 8. The CDR3 is made up of 14 amino acids. In germline, CDR1 is ENHRY, CDR2 SYGVKD.

In this sample, this clone turned up once. The genes are TRBV2 and TRBJ1-3; D not certain. With 2 bases removed from V and 8 bases from J, the gap between germline ends came to 10 bases. Germline V lookup: CDR1 SNHLY, CDR2 FYNNEI. The CDR3 is 13 amino acids. The CDR3 region has the DNA TGTGCCAGCAGTGAATTAGAGGAACACACCATATATTTT. Amino acids: CASSELEEHTIYF.